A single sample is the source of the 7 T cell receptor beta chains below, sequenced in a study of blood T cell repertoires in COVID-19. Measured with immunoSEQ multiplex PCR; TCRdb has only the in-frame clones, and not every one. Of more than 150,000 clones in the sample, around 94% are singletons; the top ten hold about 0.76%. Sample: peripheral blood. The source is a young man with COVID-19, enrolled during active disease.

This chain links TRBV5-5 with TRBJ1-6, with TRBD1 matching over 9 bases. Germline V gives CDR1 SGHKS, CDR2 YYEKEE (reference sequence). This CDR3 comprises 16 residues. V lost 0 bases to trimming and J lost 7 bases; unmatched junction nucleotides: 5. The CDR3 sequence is CASSLATGGSNSPLHF. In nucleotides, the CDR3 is TGTGCCAGCAGCTTGGCCACAGGGGGCAGCAATTCACCCCTCCACTTT.

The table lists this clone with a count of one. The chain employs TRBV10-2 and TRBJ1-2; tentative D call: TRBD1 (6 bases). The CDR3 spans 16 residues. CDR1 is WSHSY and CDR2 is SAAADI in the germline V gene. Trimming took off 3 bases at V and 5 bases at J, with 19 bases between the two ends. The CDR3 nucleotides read TGCGCCAGCAGTGACGTCCCGGGACAAACGACTTATGGCTACACCTTC. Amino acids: CASSDVPGQTTYGYTF.

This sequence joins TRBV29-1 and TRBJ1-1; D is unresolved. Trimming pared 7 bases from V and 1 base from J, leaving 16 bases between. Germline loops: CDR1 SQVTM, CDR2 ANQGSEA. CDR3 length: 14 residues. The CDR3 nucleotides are TGCAGCGCCCAGACCCCAGGTGAGAACACTGAAGCTTTCTTT. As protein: CSAQTPGENTEAFF.

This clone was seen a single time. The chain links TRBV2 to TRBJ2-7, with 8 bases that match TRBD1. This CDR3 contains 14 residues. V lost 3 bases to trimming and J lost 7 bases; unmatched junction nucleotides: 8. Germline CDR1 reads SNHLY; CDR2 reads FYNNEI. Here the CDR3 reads CASSEGTGAREQYF. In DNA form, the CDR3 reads TGTGCCAGCAGTGAGGGGACAGGCGCGCGGGAGCAGTACTTC. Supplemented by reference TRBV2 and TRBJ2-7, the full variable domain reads EPEVTQTPSHQVTQMGQEVILRCVPISNHLYFYWYRQILGQKVEFLVSFYNNEISEKSEIFDDQFSVERPDGSNFTLKIRSTKLEDSAMYFCASSEGTGAREQYFGPGTRLTVT.

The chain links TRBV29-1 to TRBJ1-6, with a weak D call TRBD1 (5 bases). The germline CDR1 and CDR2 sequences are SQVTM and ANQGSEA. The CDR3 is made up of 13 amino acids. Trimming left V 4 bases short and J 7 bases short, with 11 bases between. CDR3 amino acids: CSVAAQANSPLHF. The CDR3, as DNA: TGCAGCGTTGCCGCACAGGCGAATTCACCCCTCCACTTT.

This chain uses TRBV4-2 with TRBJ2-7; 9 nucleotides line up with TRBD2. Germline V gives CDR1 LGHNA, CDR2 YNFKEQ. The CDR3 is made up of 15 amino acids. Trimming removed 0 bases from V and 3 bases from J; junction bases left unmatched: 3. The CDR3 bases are TGTGCCAGCAGCCAAGAAAGCGGGGGGCTCTACGAGCAGTACTTC. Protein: CASSQESGGLYEQYF.

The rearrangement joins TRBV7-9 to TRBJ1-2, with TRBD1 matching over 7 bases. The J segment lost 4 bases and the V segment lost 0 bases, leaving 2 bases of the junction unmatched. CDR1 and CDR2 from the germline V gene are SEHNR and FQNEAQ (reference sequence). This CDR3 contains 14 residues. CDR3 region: CASSLAEGAYGYTF. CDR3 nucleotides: TGTGCCAGCAGCTTAGCGGAGGGGGCCTATGGCTACACCTTC.